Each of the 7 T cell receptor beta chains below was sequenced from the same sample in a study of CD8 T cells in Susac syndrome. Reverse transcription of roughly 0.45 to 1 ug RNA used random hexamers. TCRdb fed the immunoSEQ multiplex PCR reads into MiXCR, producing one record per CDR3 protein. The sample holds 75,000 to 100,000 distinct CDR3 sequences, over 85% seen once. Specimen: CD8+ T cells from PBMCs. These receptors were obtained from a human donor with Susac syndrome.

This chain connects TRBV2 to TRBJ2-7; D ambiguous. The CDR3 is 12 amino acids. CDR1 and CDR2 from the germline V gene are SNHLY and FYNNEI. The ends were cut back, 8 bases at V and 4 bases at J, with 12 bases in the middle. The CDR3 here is CASVGKEYEQYF. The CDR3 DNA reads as TGTGCCAGCGTCGGTAAAGAATACGAGCAGTACTTC.

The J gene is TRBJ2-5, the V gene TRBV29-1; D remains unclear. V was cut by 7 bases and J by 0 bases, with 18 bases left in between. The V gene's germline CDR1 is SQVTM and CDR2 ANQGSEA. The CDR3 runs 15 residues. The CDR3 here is CSAGLRHNYQETQYF. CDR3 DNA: TGCAGCGCGGGCCTTAGACACAATTACCAAGAGACCCAGTACTTC.

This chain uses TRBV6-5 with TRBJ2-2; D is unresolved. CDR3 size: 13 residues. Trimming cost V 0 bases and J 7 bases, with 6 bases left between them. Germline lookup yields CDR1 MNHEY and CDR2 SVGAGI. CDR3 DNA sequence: TGTGCCAGCAGTTACTCCCTTTTCGGGGAGCTGTTTTTT. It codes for CASSYSLFGELFF.

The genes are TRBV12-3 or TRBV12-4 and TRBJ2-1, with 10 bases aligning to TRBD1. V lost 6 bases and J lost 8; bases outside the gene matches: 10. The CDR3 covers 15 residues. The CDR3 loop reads CASSRPGQGTHEQFF. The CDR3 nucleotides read TGTGCCAGCAGCAGGCCGGGACAGGGGACCCATGAGCAGTTCTTC.

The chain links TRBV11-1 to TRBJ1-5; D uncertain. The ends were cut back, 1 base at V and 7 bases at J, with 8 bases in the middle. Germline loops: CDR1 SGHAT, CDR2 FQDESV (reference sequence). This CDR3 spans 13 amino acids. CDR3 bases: TGTGCCAGCAGCTTAGAATTGGGCCAGCCCCAGCATTTT. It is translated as CASSLELGQPQHF.

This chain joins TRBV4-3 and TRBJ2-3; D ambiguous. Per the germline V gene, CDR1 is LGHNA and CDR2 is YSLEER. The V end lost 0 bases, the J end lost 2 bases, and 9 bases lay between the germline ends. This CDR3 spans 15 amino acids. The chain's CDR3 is CASSQDLADTDTQYF. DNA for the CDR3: TGCGCCAGCAGCCAAGATTTGGCGGACACAGATACGCAGTATTTT.

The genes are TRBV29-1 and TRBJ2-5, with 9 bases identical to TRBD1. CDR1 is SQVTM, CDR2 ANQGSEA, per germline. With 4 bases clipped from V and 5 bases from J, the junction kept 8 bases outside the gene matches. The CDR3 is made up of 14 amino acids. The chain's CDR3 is CSVAGTGRIETQYF. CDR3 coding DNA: TGCAGCGTTGCCGGGACAGGGAGAATTGAGACCCAGTACTTC.